The count of the clone carrying this TCR beta chain is one. Its target is not known. V dropped 3 bases and J dropped 3; count of bases not matched to a gene: 8. Germline V gene sequence: CDR1 SGHRS, CDR2 YFSETQ. The CDR3 has 16 residues. TCRdb's table, derived via immunoSEQ multiplex PCR, lists solely in-frame clones and lacks some. The table includes roughly 1,000,000 clones, around 78% detected once. Healthy HIV-negative adults without recent acute infections or vaccinations served as donors. It was into CD45RA+ naive and CD45RA-negative memory subsets that the CD4+ cells were split. This sample is part of a study of shared clonotypes between healthy human individuals. Findings and limits, study-wide: Memory subsets had estimated richness that was generally smaller than that of naive subsets. In the sorted subsets, rarefaction showed sequencing was incomplete despite large depth.

This sequence originates from a man between 18 and 29 years old in good health. Some clones in this sample may be carry-over from other donors' samples. The chain is built from TRBV5-1 and TRBJ2-1, with 8 bases identical to TRBD1. Input material: memory CD4+ T cells from PBMCs. Subset of the sample: CD45RA-negative fraction. CDR3 loop: CASSSRTGSFYNEQFF. The CDR3 region has the DNA TGCGCCAGCAGCTCTCGGACAGGGTCATTCTACAATGAGCAGTTCTTC.